The T cell receptor beta chain under discussion was sequenced for a study of blood T cell repertoires in COVID-19 (dated by TCRdb to the early 2020s). Regarding the complete study: Collaborator samples came from the United States, Italy and Spain and covered acute and convalescent phases of COVID-19. The prospective study material was composed of cDNA or gDNA derived from T cells, B-cell-depleted T cells, or PBMCs. Subjects who had been exposed to COVID-19, were actively infected with it, or had recovered from it provided the deeply sampled blood TCRbeta repertoires that made up the dataset. A freely available public database, intended as a resource for researchers studying the immune response to SARS-CoV-2, is where the repertoires were released. The samples were drawn from two sources: the first 160 participants of the ongoing ImmuneRACE study, and fewer than 1,500 subjects contributed by 6 global collaborators. Sample metadata almost always included a de-identified subject ID, COVID-19 status, age in years and sex. Where available, HLA class I and class II types were taken from metadata supplied by the sample provider and were not determined by assay-based typing. What the authors observed across the whole study: How much clinical and demographic metadata was included differed by source and by participant, and the metadata was provided uncurated.

Taken from cysteine to phenylalanine, the CDR3 has 15 residues. The only DNA kept is the CDR3, 45 bases in frame from the first base. Trimming takes 6 bases from V and 6 bases from J, and the germline ends sit 18 bases apart. The germline V gene provides CDR1 MDHEN and CDR2 SYDVKM. Whole blood was collected in K2EDTA tubes by collaborating institutions according to the institutions' own protocols. For TCRbeta analysis, collaborator samples were shipped as frozen whole blood, as isolated PBMCs, or as DNA extracted from either sample type. Details on this clone: Its binding antigen is unknown. Base-call qualities are not available, and no considerably larger clone is one nucleotide away.

The immunoSEQ Assay, a bias-controlled multiplex PCR, was used to amplify TCRbeta CDR3 regions from genomic DNA. In the original analysis: The number of nucleated cells in each sample was estimated from the amplification of reference gene primers within the assay. To quantify the absolute abundance of each unique TCRbeta CDR3 rearrangement, sequence reads were collapsed and filtered. Productive Simpson clonality was computed per sample as the square root of Simpson's diversity index over productive rearrangements. In its TCRdb copy, this immuneACCESS table keeps in-frame sequences only and misses some clones. Where compared with another copy, unresolved V genes explain less than half of these, and the others have no known cause. V and J calls and clone size are as listed in that table; D and trimming were resolved from the DNA. Present in this sample are tens of thousands of clones, around 85% of which were seen just once. The ten largest clones add up to under 9.5% of the sample.

This sequence was found in a man aged 30 to 45 with acute or convalescent COVID-19. The sequence joins TRBV28 to TRBJ1-5; TRBD1 is a weak D gene call, 6 bases matching. Source material: peripheral blood. DNA sequence: TGTGCCAGCAGCCAACCTTCAGGGGACGGTCAGCCCCAGCATTTT. This is translated as CASSQPSGDGQPQHF.